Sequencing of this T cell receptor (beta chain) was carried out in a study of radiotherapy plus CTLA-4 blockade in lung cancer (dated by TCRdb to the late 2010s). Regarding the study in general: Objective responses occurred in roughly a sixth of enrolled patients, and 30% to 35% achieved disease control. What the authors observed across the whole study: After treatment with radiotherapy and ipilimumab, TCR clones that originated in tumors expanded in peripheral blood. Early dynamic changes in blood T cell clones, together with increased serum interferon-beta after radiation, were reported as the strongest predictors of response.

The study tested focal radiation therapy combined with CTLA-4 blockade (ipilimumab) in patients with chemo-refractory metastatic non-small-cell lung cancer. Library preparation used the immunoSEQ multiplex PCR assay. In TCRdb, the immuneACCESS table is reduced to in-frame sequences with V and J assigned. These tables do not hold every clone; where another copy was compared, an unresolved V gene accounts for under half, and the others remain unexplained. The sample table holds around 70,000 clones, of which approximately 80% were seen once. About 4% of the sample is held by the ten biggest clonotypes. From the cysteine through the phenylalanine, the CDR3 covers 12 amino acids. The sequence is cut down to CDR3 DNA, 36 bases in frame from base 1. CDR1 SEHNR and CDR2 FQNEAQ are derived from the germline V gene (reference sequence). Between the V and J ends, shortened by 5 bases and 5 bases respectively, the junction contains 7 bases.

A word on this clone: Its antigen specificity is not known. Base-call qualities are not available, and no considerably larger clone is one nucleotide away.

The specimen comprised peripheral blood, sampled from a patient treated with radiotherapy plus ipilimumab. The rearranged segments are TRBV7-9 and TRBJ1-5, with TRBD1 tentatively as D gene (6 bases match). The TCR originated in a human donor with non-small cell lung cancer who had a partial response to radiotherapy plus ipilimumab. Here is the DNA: TGTGCCAGCAGCCCAGGGGATCAGCCCCAGCATTTT. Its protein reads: CASSPGDQPQHF.